This T cell receptor (beta chain) derives from a study of glioma-infiltrating T cells after dendritic cell vaccination. Primers: 60 V beta forward and 13 J beta reverse. Clones were sequenced by immunoSEQ multiplex PCR, and TCRdb holds only the in-frame ones, with some missing. The sample lists some 91,000 clones, around four fifths occurring once. V lost 1 base to trimming and J lost 10 bases; unmatched junction nucleotides: 12. The CDR3 runs to 17 residues. From germline, CDR1 is LGHNA and CDR2 YNFKEQ. Time point denoted: after dendritic cell vaccination, including at tumor progression/relapse. Only patients with spare fresh-frozen tumor and over two years of follow-up were included.

The sequenced sample was blood, obtained after dendritic cell vaccination. The receptor was derived from a human donor with glioblastoma. The rearrangement joins TRBV4-2 to TRBJ1-6, with TRBD1 matching over 8 bases. The CDR3 is CASSQGSRDRRRSPLHF. CDR3 nucleotides: TGTGCCAGCAGCCAAGGCTCGAGGGACAGGCGGAGGTCACCCCTCCACTTT.